The 19 T cell receptor beta chains in this list originate from one sample, sequenced in a study of CD8 T cells in ankylosing spondylitis. MiXCR, run by TCRdb on the 5' RACE reads, gives a single entry per CDR3 protein. In the table there are 150,000 to 200,000 distinct CDR3 sequences, about 17% of which are singletons. Specimen: blood, either unsorted or a sorted T cell fraction (not recorded which). The receptors shown here come from a male donor with ankylosing spondylitis or in good health (not recorded which).

This clonotype was counted ten times or more. The V and J genes are TRBV10-3 and TRBJ1-1; TRBD1 is a possible D gene (5 bases). With 4 bases removed from V and 4 bases from J, the gap between germline ends came to 13 bases. The CDR3 spans 14 residues. The germline CDR1 and CDR2 sequences are ENHRY and SYGVKD. The CDR3 sequence: CAISGGRAGTEAFF. In DNA form, the CDR3 reads TGTGCCATCAGTGGGGGACGGGCCGGCACTGAAGCTTTCTTT.

The chain recombines TRBV11-2 with TRBJ2-7; TRBD2 is a possible D gene (6 bases). The CDR3 length is 17 residues. With 2 bases removed from V and 0 bases from J, the gap between germline ends came to 17 bases. Germline assignment: CDR1 SGHAT and CDR2 FQNNGV. CDR3 sequence reads: CASSLSHPSAGSYEQYF. The CDR3 coding sequence is TGTGCCAGCAGCTTATCACATCCTAGCGCCGGCTCCTACGAGCAGTACTTC.

This clonotype was detected many times. In DNA form, the CDR3 reads TGTGCCATCCACGGTGGGGTCGGGACTGGAAACACCATATATTTT. Translating it yields CAIHGGVGTGNTIYF. V and J are TRBV10-3 and TRBJ1-3; D unclear. Germline V gene lookup returns CDR1 ENHRY and CDR2 SYGVKD. The CDR3 runs 15 residues. Trimming took off 8 bases at V and 2 bases at J, with 16 bases between the two ends.

This clonotype was counted ten times or more. The CDR3: CATEGKAIYGYTF. DNA for the CDR3: TGTGCCACCGAGGGAAAAGCGATCTATGGCTACACCTTC. The gene calls are TRBV28 and TRBJ1-2; unclear D gene. Per germline, CDR1 MDHEN and CDR2 SYDVKM. The V and J ends lost 10 bases and 4 bases respectively, with 16 bases between them. The CDR3 spans 13 residues.

The chain joins TRBV29-1 to TRBJ2-7, with 7 nucleotides matching TRBD1. Germline loops: CDR1 SQVTM, CDR2 ANQGSEA. This CDR3 spans 13 amino acids. Trimming cost V 6 bases and J 0 bases; bases outside gene matches: 5. The CDR3 is CSVYGQVSYEQYF. CDR3 DNA: TGCAGCGTCTATGGACAGGTCTCCTACGAGCAGTACTTC.

At least ten counts were recorded for this clonotype. This chain connects TRBV4-1 to TRBJ1-2, with D uncertain. CDR3 length: 13 amino acids. Trimming removed 1 base from V and 4 bases from J, with 7 bases in between. CDR1 MGHRA and CDR2 YSYEKL come from the germline V gene. The CDR3 region is CASSQVSAYGYTF. The CDR3 DNA sequence: TGCGCCAGCAGCCAAGTCTCGGCCTATGGCTACACCTTC.

Many counts were recorded for this clonotype. The V and J genes are TRBV20-1 and TRBJ1-3; D remains ambiguous. This CDR3 spans 13 amino acids. V lost 1 base to trimming and J lost 2 bases, with 6 bases between them. CDR1 and CDR2 (germline): DFQATT, SNEGSKA (reference sequence). In DNA, the CDR3 is TGCAGTGCTAGAGGACCCCCTGGAAACACCATATATTTT. Encoded protein: CSARGPPGNTIYF.

This clonotype has only a few counts. This chain joins TRBV28 and TRBJ1-4; D is ambiguous. V was shortened by 5 bases and J by 7 bases, with 20 bases between the two germline ends. The CDR3 loop spans 16 amino acids. Per germline, CDR1 MDHEN and CDR2 SYDVKM. DNA of the CDR3: TGTGCCAGCAGTCCCTTGGCACGGCTCTTCGGTGAAAAACTGTTTTTT. Protein product: CASSPLARLFGEKLFF.

The rearrangement uses TRBV27 and TRBJ2-3; 15 nucleotides line up with TRBD2. Germline assignment: CDR1 MNHEY and CDR2 SMNVEV (reference sequence). The V segment lost 8 bases and the J segment 8 bases; nucleotides outside the gene matches: 8. This CDR3 has 15 amino acids. DNA of the CDR3: TGTGCCAGCTGCCCTGGGACTAGCGGGAGGACTACGCAGTATTTT. Translation: CASCPGTSGRTTQYF.

This clonotype has a count of ten or more. The chain uses TRBV29-1 and TRBJ2-7; TRBD2 might be the D (6 bases). The V and J ends lost 2 bases and 0 bases respectively, with 11 bases between them. Germline V gives CDR1 SQVTM, CDR2 ANQGSEA. CDR3 size: 14 residues. This CDR3 reads CSVERAGRSYEQYF. CDR3 DNA sequence: TGCAGCGTTGAACGGGCGGGACGCTCCTACGAGCAGTACTTC.

The rearrangement joins TRBV25-1 to TRBJ2-5; D unclear. Trimming removed 6 bases at V and 6 bases at J, with 14 bases between. The germline V gene has CDR1 MGHDK and CDR2 SYGVNS. CDR3 length: 13 amino acids. CDR3 sequence: CASSLTLTQTQYF. As DNA, the CDR3 is TGTGCCAGCAGCCTGACCCTTACTCAGACCCAGTACTTC.

At least ten counts were recorded for this clonotype. The genes are TRBV9 and TRBJ1-2; D call uncertain. The germline V and J ends were trimmed by 0 bases and 3 bases, with 6 bases remaining between them. The length of the CDR3 is 13 residues. Germline V CDR1 and CDR2: SGDLS, YYNGEE. This CDR3 is CASSVGTDYGYTF. The DNA of the CDR3 is TGTGCCAGCAGCGTAGGGACGGACTATGGCTACACCTTC.

There are many counts of this clonotype. The V call is TRBV12-3 or TRBV12-4, the J call TRBJ2-3; D remains ambiguous. CDR3 size: 16 residues. V gave up 3 bases and J gave up 4 bases, with 17 bases separating them. CDR3 nucleotide sequence: TGTGCCAGCAGTTTCAACGTGGCTAGAGACGCAGATACGCAGTATTTT. Translating it yields CASSFNVARDADTQYF.

This clonotype came up many times. V gene TRBV15 combines with J gene TRBJ1-2; D is unclear. The V end lost 4 bases, the J end lost 5 bases, and 8 bases lay between the germline ends. CDR3 length equals 12 residues. The germline V gene has CDR1 LNHNV and CDR2 YYDKDF (reference sequence). The CDR3 DNA is TGTGCCACCAGCAAGGACCGATATGGCTACACCTTC. This encodes CATSKDRYGYTF.

V gene TRBV21-1 combines with J gene TRBJ2-7; the table's TRBD2 call for D was not verified on the DNA. TRBV21-1 represents a pseudogene. The CDR3 has 14 residues. CDR3 region: CASIQTSGCYEQYF. The CDR3 DNA reads as TGTGCCAGCATCCAAACTAGCGGGTGCTACGAGCAGTACTTC.

The chain has TRBV3-1 and TRBJ2-7, with unresolved D. Germline CDR1 reads LGHDT; CDR2 reads YNNKEL (reference sequence). This CDR3 is built from 12 residues. V dropped 0 bases and J dropped 9 bases, with 9 bases sitting between them. The CDR3: CASSQDSRWQYF. The CDR3 nucleotides read TGTGCCAGCAGCCAAGATAGTAGGTGGCAGTACTTC.

This clonotype showed up many times. The V gene is TRBV20-1, the J gene TRBJ2-2, with 10 bases matching TRBD2. Losses at the gene ends were 6 bases for V and 7 bases for J; bases not matched to a gene: 11. CDR1 DFQATT and CDR2 SNEGSKA come from the germline V gene (reference sequence). The CDR3 length is 15 residues. The CDR3 nucleotides read TGCAGTGCCGACCCCCTAGCGGGAGTTGGCGGGGAGCTGTTTTTT. This codes for CSADPLAGVGGELFF.

This clonotype was seen many times. This chain uses TRBV19 with TRBJ1-5; 8 nucleotides agree with TRBD1. The ends lost 6 bases at V and 3 bases at J; junction bases unmatched: 10. CDR1 is LNHDA, CDR2 SQIVND, per germline (reference sequence). The CDR3 contains 16 residues. The CDR3 sequence is CASRRTGRDSNQPQHF. Here the CDR3 DNA reads TGTGCCAGTAGGAGGACAGGGCGAGATTCCAATCAGCCCCAGCATTTT.

The chain combines TRBV20-1 with TRBJ2-5; 7 bases fit TRBD2. Germline CDR1 and CDR2: DFQATT and SNEGSKA (reference sequence). V was clipped by 1 base and J by 1 base; unmatched bases: 6. This CDR3 contains 15 residues. CDR3 DNA sequence: TGCAGTGCTAGAGTGCCAGCGGGGTTCCAAGAGACCCAGTACTTC. This codes for CSARVPAGFQETQYF.